This T cell receptor (beta chain) was captured in a study of T-cell reconstitution after alpha-beta-depleted transplantation in children. Findings of the study overall: Surviving thymic progenitors and recipient T cells were the source of high TCRbeta diversity at day 60 in some patients. Reportedly, only several hundred clones from non-depleted graft cells drove alpha-beta T-cell counts at about two months.

Worth noting for this clonotype: The antigen is not known.

Preparation of the TCRbeta library used unique molecular identifiers. TCRdb reprocessed the PCR reads via MiXCR and lists one record per CDR3 protein. The sample gives 450,000 to 600,000 distinct CDR3 sequences, approximately 13% of which show up once; around 2% is in the top ten. Specimen: PBMCs, mostly from graft donor cells, collected 360 days after TCRalphabeta/CD19-depleted stem cell transplant. This clonotype originated in a male patient younger than 18 who had a stem cell transplant for acute myeloid leukemia, so the T cells may come from the graft donor.

The chain's CDR3 is CASSYSAGSGRSYEQYF. The DNA for the CDR3 is TGTGCCAGCAGTTACAGCGCCGGGAGCGGGAGGTCCTACGAGCAGTACTTC. The chain combines TRBV6-5 with TRBJ2-7, with 9 bases that match TRBD2. V lost 2 bases and J lost 1; bases outside the gene matches: 9. The CDR3 extends over 17 amino acids. The germline CDR1 and CDR2 sequences are MNHEY and SVGAGI.